What follows describes a single T cell receptor (beta chain). V lost 2 bases and J lost 4, with 8 bases in between. Germline CDR1 MNHNS, CDR2 SASEGT. The CDR3 extends over 14 amino acids. Assay used: immunoSEQ multiplex PCR; TCRdb lists only in-frame clones, some missing. The data hold some 94,000 clones, with approximately 94% observed a single time. The sample comes from a study of technical replicates of blood from several donors. The V call is TRBV6-1, the J call TRBJ1-4, with a possible D match to TRBD1 (5 bases). This TCR was sampled from a human donor in good health. Source material: T cells isolated from PBMCs. The CDR3 region has the DNA TGTGCCAGCAGTGAAAACAGGAGTAATGAAAAACTGTTTTTT. It yields the protein CASSENRSNEKLFF.